This T cell receptor (beta chain) was found in a study of cytomegalovirus exposure and HLA in healthy donors. Germline V gene lookup returns CDR1 SGHAT and CDR2 FQNNGV. The CDR3 is 14 amino acids. Trimming shortened V by 1 base and J by 0 bases, and 7 bases separated the two germline ends. Primers for the PCR totalled 60 Vbeta and 13 Jbeta. Here immunoSEQ multiplex PCR was the method, and the copy in TCRdb shows in-frame clones only, minus some. The table includes 95,000 to 110,000 clones, roughly 76% detected once. This clone was counted once. The specimen sequenced was PBMCs. The TCR was taken from a man between 18 and 29 years old in good health and CMV-seronegative. V and J are TRBV11-2 and TRBJ2-7; D gene uncertain. The CDR3 loop is CASSLGPGSYEQYF. In nucleotides, the CDR3 is TGTGCCAGCAGCTTAGGGCCAGGCTCCTACGAGCAGTACTTC.